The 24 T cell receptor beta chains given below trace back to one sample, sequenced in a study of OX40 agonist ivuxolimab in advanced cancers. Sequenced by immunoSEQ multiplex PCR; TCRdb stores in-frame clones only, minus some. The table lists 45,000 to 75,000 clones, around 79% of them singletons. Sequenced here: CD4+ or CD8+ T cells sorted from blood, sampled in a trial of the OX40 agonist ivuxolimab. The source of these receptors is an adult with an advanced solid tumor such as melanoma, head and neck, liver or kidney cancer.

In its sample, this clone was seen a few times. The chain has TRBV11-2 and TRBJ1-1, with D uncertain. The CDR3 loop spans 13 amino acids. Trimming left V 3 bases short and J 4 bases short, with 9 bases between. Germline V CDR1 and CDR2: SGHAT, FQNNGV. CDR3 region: CASSFADSTEAFF. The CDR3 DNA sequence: TGTGCCAGCAGCTTTGCGGATTCCACTGAAGCTTTCTTT. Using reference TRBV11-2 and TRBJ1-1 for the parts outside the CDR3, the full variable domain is EAGVAQSPRYKIIEKRQSVAFWCNPISGHATLYWYQQILGQGPKLLIQFQNNGVVDDSQLPKDRFSAERLKGVDSTLKIQPAKLEDSAVYLCASSFADSTEAFFGQGTRLTVV.

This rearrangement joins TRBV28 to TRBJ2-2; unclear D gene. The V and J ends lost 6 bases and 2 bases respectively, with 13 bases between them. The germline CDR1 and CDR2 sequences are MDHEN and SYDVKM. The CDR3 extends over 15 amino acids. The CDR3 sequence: CASSPIVLNTGELFF. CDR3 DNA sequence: TGTGCCAGCAGCCCCATTGTCCTCAACACCGGGGAGCTGTTTTTT. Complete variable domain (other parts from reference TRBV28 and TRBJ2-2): DVKVTQSSRYLVKRTGEKVFLECVQDMDHENMFWYRQDPGLGLRLIYFSYDVKMKEKGDIPEGYSVSREKKERFSLILESASTNQTSMYLCASSPIVLNTGELFFGEGSRLTVL.

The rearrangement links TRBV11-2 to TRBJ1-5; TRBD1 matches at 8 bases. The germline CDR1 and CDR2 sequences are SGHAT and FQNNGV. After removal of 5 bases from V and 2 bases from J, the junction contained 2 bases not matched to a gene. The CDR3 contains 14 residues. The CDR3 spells CASSPGQGNQPQHF. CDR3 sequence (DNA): TGTGCCAGCAGCCCGGGACAGGGCAATCAGCCCCAGCATTTT.

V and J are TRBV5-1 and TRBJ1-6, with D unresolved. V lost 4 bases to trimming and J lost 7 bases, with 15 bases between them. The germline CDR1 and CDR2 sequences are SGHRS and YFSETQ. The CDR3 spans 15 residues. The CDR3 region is CASSLSDGINSPLHF. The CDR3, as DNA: TGCGCCAGCAGCCTGTCGGACGGAATCAATTCACCCCTCCACTTT. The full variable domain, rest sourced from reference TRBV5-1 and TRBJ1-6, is KAGVTQTPRYLIKTRGQQVTLSCSPISGHRSVSWYQQTPGQGLQFLFEYFSETQRNKGNFPGRFSGRQFSNSRSEMNVSTLELGDSALYLCASSLSDGINSPLHFGNGTRLTVT.

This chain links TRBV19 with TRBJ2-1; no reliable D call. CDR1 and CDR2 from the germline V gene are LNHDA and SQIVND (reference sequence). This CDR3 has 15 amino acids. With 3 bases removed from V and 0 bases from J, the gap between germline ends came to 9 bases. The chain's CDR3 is CASSIEVSSYNEQFF. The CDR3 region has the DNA TGTGCCAGTAGTATCGAAGTGAGCTCCTACAATGAGCAGTTCTTC.

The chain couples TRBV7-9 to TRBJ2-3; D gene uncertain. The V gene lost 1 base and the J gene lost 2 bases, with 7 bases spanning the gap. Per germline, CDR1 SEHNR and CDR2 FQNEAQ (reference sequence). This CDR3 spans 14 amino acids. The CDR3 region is CASSLGVSTDTQYF. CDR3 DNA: TGTGCCAGCAGCTTAGGCGTCTCCACAGATACGCAGTATTTT.

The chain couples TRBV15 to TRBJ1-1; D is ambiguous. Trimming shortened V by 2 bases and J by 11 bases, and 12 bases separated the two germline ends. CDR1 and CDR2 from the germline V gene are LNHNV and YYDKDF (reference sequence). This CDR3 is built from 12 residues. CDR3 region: CATSRLEGFAFF. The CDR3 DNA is TGTGCCACCAGCAGACTAGAAGGATTTGCTTTCTTT.

CDR3 residues: CATQGGTVEETQYF. The CDR3 region has the DNA TGTGCCACTCAAGGGGGGACAGTTGAAGAGACCCAGTACTTC. J is TRBJ2-5 and V is TRBV2, with D perhaps matching TRBD1 (7 bases). Trimming removed 10 bases at V and 3 bases at J, with 18 bases between. CDR3 length equals 14 residues. Per the germline V gene, CDR1 is SNHLY and CDR2 is FYNNEI.

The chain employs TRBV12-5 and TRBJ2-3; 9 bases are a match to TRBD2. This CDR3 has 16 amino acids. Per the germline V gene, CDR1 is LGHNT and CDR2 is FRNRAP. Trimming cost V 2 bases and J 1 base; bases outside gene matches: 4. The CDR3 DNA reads TGTGCTAGTGGTTTGAGGCGGGAGGGTGGCACAGATACGCAGTATTTT. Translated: CASGLRREGGTDTQYF.

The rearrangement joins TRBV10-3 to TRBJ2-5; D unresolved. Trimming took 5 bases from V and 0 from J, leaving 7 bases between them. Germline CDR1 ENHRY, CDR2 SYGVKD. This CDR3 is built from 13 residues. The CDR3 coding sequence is TGTGCCATCAGTAACAGAGACCAAGAGACCCAGTACTTC. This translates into CAISNRDQETQYF.

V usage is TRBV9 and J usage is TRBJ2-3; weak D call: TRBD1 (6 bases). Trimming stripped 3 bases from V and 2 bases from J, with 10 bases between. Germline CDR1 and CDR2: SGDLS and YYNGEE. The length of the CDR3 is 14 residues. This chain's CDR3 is CASSATGNTDTQYF. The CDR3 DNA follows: TGTGCCAGCAGCGCAACAGGGAACACAGATACGCAGTATTTT.

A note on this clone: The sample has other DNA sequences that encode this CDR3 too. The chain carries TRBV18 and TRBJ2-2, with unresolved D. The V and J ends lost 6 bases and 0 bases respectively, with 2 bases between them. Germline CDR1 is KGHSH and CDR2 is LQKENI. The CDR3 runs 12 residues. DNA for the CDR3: TGTGCCAGCTCCCCGAACACCGGGGAGCTGTTTTTT. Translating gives CASSPNTGELFF.

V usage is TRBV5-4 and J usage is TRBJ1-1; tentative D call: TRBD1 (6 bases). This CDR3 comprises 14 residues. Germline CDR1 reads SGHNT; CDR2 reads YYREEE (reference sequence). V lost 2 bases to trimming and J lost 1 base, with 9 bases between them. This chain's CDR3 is CASSFSTGNTEAFF. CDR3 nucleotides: TGTGCCAGCAGCTTCTCGACAGGGAACACTGAAGCTTTCTTT.

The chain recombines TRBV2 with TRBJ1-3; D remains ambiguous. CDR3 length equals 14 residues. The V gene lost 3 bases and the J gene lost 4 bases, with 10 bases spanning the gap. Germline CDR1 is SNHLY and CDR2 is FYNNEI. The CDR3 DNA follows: TGTGCCAGCAGTGATACAGTTACAGGAAACACCATATATTTT. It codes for CASSDTVTGNTIYF.

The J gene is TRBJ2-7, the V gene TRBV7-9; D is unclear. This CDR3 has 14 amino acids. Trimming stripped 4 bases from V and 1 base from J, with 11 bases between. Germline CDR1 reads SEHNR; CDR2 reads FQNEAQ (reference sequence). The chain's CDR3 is CASSSKTYSYEQYF. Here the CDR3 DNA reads TGTGCCAGCAGCTCGAAGACGTATTCCTACGAGCAGTACTTC.

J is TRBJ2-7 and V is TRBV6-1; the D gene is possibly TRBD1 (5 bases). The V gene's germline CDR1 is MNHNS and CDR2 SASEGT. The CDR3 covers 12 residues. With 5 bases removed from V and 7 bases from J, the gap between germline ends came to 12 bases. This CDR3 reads CASSPDSGEQYF. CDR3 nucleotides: TGTGCCAGCAGTCCCGATTCAGGGGAGCAGTACTTC.

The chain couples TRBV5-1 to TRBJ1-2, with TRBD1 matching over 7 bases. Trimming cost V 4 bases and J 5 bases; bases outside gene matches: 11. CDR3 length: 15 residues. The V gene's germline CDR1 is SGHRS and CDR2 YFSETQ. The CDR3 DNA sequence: TGCGCCAGCAGCACACTGACAGGGCCTTTTTATGGCTACACCTTC. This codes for CASSTLTGPFYGYTF.

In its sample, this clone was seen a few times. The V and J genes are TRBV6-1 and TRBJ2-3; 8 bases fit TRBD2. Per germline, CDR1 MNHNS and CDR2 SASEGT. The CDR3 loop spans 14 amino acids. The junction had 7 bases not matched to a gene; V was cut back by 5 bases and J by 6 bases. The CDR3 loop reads CASSLRTSLDTQYF. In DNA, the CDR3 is TGTGCCAGCAGTTTACGGACTAGCCTGGATACGCAGTATTTT.

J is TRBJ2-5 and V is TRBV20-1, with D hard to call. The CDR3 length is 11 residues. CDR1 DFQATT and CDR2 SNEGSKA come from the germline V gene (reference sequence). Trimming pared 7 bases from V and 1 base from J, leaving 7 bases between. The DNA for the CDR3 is TGCAGTGGTCTGCTCCAAGAGACCCAGTACTTC. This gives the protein CSGLLQETQYF.

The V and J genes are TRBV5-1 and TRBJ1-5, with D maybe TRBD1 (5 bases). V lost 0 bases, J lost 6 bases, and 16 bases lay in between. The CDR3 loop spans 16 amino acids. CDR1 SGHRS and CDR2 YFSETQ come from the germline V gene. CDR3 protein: CASSLGGAVAGQPQHF. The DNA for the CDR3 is TGCGCCAGCAGCTTGGGTGGGGCAGTTGCCGGTCAGCCCCAGCATTTT.

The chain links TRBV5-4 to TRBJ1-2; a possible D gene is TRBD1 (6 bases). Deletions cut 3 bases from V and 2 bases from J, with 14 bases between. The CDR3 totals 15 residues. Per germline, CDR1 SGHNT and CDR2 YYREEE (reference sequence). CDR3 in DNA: TGTGCCAGCAGCTCGGTTCACACAGGGAACTATGGCTACACCTTC. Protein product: CASSSVHTGNYGYTF.

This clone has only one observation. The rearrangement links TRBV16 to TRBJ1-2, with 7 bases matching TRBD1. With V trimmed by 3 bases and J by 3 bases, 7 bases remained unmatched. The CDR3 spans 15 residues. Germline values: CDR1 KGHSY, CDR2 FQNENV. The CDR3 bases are TGTGCCAGCAGCCAGAGGGAAGGGGGCTACTATGGCTACACCTTC. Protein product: CASSQREGGYYGYTF.

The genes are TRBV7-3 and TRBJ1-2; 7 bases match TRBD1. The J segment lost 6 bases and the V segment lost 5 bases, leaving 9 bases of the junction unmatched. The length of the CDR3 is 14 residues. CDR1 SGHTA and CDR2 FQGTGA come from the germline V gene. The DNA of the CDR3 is TGTGCCAGCAGCCTAGGGGGCGCTTCTGATGGCTACACCTTC. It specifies CASSLGGASDGYTF. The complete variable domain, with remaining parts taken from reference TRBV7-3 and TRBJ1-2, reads GAGVSQTPSNKVTEKGKYVELRCDPISGHTALYWYRQSLGQGPEFLIYFQGTGAADDSGLPNDRFFAVRPEGSVSTLKIQRTERGDSAVYLCASSLGGASDGYTFGSGTRLTVV.

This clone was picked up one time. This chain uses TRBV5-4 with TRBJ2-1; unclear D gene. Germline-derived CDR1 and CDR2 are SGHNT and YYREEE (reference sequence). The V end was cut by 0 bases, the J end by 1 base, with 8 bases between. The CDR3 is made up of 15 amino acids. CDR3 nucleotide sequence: TGTGCCAGCAGCTTGGATAGGCAGTCCTACAATGAGCAGTTCTTC. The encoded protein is CASSLDRQSYNEQFF.